This T cell receptor beta chain was recovered during a study of blood T cell repertoires in COVID-19. About the study: Some COVID-19 samples were acute and others convalescent; all came from the United States, Italy and Spain. T cells, B-cell-depleted T cells, or PBMCs provided the cDNA or gDNA that served as material.

Which cohort a participant joined came from the clinical history participants gave. As processed by the authors: For nucleated cells, counts were estimated from reference gene primer amplification. Profiled with immunoSEQ multiplex PCR; TCRdb holds only in-frame clones, not every one. The V and J calls and clone size come from that table; D and trimming were worked out from the DNA. The repertoire has hundreds of thousands of clones, approximately 90% of them found once; the top ten carry over 0.95%. The sequencing input was PBMCs or T cells enriched from blood (not recorded which). This receptor was taken from a man aged 25 to 40 who had recovered from COVID-19.

The CDR3 DNA follows: TGTGCCAGCAGCCCGCGTGGGGGGGCGACTAATGAAAAACTGTTTTTT. Protein product: CASSPRGGATNEKLFF. The chain couples TRBV7-9 to TRBJ1-4, with D perhaps matching TRBD1 (6 bases). The germline CDR1 and CDR2 sequences are SEHNR and FQNEAQ (reference sequence). The CDR3 contains 16 residues. Trimming cost V 5 bases and J 2 bases, with 15 bases left between them.